The TCR beta chain described here comes from a study of blood T cell repertoires in COVID-19. Study in general: COVID-19 samples collected from the United States, Italy and Spain covered acute and convalescent phases. PBMCs, B-cell-depleted T cells, or T cells provided the cDNA or gDNA that made up the material.

Clones were sequenced by immunoSEQ multiplex PCR, and TCRdb holds only the in-frame ones, with some missing. The sample gives tens of thousands of clones, about 81% of which show up once; around 14% is in the top ten. CDR3 length: 14 amino acids. Germline V gene data show CDR1 as SGDLS and CDR2 as YYNGEE. The J segment lost 7 bases and the V segment lost 2 bases, leaving 3 bases of the junction unmatched. The specimen was peripheral blood. This sequence originates from a man older than 75 with acute or convalescent COVID-19. The rearrangement joins TRBV9 to TRBJ2-1; 10 positions agree with TRBD2. CDR3: CASSVGTSVNEQFF. For the CDR3, the DNA is TGTGCCAGCAGCGTGGGGACTAGCGTTAATGAGCAGTTCTTC.